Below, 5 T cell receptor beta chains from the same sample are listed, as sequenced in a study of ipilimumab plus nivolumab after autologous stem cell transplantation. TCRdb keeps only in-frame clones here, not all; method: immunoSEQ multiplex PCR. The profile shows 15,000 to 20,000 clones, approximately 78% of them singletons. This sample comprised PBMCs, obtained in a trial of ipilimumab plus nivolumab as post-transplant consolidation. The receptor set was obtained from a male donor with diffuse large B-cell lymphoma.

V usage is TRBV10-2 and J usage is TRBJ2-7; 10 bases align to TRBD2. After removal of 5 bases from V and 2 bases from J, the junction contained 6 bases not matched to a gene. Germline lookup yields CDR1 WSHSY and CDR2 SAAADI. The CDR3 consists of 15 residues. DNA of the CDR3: TGCGCCAGCAGTCCCACTAGCGGGGTTACCTACGAGCAGTACTTC. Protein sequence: CASSPTSGVTYEQYF.

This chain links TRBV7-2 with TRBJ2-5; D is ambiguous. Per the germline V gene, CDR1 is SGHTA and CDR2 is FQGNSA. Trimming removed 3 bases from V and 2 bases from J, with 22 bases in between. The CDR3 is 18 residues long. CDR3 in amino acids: CASSLRTGPGILQETQYF. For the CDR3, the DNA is TGTGCCAGCAGCTTGAGAACCGGGCCAGGCATTCTACAAGAGACCCAGTACTTC.

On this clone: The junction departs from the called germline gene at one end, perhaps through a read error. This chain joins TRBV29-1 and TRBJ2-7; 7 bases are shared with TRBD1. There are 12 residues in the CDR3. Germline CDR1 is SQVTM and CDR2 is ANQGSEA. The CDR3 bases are TGCAGCGTCCGGGACAGCGTTTACGGGCAGTACTTC. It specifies CSVRDSVYGQYF.

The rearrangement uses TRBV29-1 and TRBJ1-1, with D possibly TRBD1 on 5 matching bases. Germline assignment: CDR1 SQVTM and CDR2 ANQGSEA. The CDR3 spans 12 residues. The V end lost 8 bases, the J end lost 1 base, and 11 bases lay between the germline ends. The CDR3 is CSTSGTNTEAFF. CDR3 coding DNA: TGCAGCACCTCCGGGACGAACACTGAAGCTTTCTTT.

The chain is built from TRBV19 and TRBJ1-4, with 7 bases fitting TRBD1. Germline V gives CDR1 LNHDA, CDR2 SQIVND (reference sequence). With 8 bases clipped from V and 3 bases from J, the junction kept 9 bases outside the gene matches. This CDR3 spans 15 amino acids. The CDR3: CASVNRGLANEKLFF. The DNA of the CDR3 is TGTGCCAGTGTAAATAGGGGGCTTGCTAATGAAAAACTGTTTTTT.